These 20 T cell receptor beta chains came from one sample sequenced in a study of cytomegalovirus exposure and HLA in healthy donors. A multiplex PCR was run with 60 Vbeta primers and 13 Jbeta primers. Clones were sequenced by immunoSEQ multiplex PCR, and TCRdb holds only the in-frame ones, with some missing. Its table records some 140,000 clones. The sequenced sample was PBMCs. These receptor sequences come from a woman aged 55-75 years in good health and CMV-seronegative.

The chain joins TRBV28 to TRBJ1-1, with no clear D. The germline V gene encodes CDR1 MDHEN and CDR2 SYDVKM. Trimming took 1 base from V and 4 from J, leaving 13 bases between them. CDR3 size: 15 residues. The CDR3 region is CASSLYLVQATEAFF. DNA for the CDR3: TGTGCCAGCAGTTTATACCTGGTCCAGGCCACTGAAGCTTTCTTT.

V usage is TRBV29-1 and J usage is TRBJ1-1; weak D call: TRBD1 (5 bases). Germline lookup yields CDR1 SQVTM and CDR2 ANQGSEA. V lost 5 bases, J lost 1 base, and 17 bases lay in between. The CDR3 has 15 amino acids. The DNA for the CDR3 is TGCAGCGTTCTCAGTGCCCGCGGGGGGAACACTGAAGCTTTCTTT. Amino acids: CSVLSARGGNTEAFF.

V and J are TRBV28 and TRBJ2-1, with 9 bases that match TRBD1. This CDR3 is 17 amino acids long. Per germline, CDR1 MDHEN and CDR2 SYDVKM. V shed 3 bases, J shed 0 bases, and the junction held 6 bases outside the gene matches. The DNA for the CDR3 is TGTGCCAGCAGTTTGACCGGGACAGGGAGCTCCTACAATGAGCAGTTCTTC. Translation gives CASSLTGTGSSYNEQFF. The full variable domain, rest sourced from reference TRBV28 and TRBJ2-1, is DVKVTQSSRYLVKRTGEKVFLECVQDMDHENMFWYRQDPGLGLRLIYFSYDVKMKEKGDIPEGYSVSREKKERFSLILESASTNQTSMYLCASSLTGTGSSYNEQFFGPGTRLTVL.

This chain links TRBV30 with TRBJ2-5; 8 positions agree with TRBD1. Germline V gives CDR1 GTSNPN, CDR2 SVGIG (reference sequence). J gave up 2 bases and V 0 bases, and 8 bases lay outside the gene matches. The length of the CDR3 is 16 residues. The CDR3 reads CAWSVISRGLQETQYF. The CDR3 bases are TGTGCCTGGAGTGTAATATCCAGGGGGCTTCAAGAGACCCAGTACTTC.

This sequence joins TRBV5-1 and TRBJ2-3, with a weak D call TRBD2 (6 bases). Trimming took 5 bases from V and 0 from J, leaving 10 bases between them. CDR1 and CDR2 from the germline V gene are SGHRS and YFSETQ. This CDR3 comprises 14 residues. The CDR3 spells CASSGGTSTDTQYF. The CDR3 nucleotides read TGCGCCAGCAGTGGGGGGACGAGCACAGATACGCAGTATTTT.

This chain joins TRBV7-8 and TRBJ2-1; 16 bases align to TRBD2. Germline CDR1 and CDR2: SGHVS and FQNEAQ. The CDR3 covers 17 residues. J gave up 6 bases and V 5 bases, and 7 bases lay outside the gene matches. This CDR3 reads CASSEGLAGGPPNEQFF. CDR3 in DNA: TGTGCCAGCAGCGAGGGACTAGCGGGAGGGCCCCCCAATGAGCAGTTCTTC. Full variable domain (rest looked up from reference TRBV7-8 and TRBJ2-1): GAGVSQSPRYKVAKRGQDVALRCDPISGHVSLFWYQQALGQGPEFLTYFQNEAQLDKSGLPSDRFFAERPEGSVSTLKIQRTQQEDSAVYLCASSEGLAGGPPNEQFFGPGTRLTVL.

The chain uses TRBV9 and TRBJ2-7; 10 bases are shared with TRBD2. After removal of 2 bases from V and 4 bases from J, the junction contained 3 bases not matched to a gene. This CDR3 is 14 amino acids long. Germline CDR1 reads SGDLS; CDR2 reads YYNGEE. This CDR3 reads CASSVSSGSYEQYF. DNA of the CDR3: TGTGCCAGCAGCGTTTCTAGCGGGAGTTACGAGCAGTACTTC.

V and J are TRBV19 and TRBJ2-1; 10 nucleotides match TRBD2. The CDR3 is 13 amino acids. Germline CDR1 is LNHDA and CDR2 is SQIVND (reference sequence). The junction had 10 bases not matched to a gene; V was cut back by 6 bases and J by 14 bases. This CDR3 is CASRKREGQAEFF. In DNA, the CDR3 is TGTGCCAGTAGAAAGCGGGAGGGCCAGGCAGAGTTCTTC.

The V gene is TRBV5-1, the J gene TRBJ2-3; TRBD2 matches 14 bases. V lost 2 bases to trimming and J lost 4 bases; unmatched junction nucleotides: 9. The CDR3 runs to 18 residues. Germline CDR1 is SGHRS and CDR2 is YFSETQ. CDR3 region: CASSFDPGTSGSADTQYF. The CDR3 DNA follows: TGCGCCAGCAGCTTCGACCCCGGGACTAGCGGGAGTGCAGATACGCAGTATTTT.

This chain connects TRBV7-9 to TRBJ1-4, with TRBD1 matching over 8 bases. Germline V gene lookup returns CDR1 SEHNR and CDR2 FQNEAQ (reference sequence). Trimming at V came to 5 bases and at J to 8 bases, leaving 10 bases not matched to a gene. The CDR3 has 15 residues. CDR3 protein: CASSVNRGWGEKLFF. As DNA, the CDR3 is TGTGCCAGCAGCGTCAACAGGGGGTGGGGAGAAAAACTGTTTTTT.

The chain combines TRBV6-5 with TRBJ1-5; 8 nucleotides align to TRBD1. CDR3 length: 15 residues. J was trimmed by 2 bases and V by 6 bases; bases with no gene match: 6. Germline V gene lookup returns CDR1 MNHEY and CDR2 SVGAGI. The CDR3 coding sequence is TGTGCCAGCAGCCGGACAGGGTCGGGCAATCAGCCCCAGCATTTT. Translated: CASSRTGSGNQPQHF.

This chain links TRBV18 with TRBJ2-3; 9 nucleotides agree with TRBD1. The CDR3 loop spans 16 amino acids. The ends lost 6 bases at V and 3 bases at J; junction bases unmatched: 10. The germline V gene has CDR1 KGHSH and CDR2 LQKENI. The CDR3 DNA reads TGTGCCAGCTCCAACTTCGACAGGGGGGCGACAGATACGCAGTATTTT. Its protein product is CASSNFDRGATDTQYF.

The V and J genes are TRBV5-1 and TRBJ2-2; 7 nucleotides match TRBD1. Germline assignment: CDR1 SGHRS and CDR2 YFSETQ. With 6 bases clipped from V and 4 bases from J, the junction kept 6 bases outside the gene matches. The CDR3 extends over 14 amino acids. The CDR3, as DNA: TGCGCCAGCAATGAGGGACAGCTCACCGGGGAGCTGTTTTTT. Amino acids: CASNEGQLTGELFF.

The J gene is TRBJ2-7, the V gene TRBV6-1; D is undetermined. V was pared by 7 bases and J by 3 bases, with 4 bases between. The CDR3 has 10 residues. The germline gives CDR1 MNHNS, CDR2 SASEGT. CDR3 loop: CASKLYEQYF. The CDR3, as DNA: TGTGCCAGCAAACTCTACGAGCAGTACTTC.

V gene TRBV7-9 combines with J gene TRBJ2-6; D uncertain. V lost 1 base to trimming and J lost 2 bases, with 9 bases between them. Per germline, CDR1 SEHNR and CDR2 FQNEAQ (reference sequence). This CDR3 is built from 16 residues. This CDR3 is CASSLDGSPGANVLTF. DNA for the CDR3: TGTGCCAGCAGCTTAGACGGTAGTCCTGGGGCCAACGTCCTGACTTTC.

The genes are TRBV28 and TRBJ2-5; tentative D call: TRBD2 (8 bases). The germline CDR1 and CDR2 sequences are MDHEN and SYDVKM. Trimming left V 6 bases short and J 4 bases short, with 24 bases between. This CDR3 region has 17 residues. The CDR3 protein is CASRLTGGGAMRETQYF. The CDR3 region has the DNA TGTGCCAGCAGACTAACGGGAGGGGGCGCGATGAGAGAGACCCAGTACTTC.

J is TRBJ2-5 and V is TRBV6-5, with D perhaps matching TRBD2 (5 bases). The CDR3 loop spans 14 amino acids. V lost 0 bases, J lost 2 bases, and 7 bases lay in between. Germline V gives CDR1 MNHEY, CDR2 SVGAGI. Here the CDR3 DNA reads TGTGCCAGCAGTTACTCTCGGGGACAAGAGACCCAGTACTTC. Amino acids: CASSYSRGQETQYF.

The CDR3 loop reads CASSLPQGNYGYTF. CDR3 DNA: TGTGCCAGCAGTTTACCCCAGGGGAACTATGGCTACACCTTC. The chain joins TRBV28 to TRBJ1-2, with D possibly TRBD1 on 6 matching bases. CDR1 and CDR2 from the germline V gene are MDHEN and SYDVKM. The V and J ends lost 2 bases and 2 bases respectively, with 9 bases between them. The CDR3 has 14 amino acids.

The CDR3 DNA sequence: TGTGCCAGCAGCTTTGCGGCACCTAGCACAGATACGCAGTATTTT. Protein: CASSFAAPSTDTQYF. The V call is TRBV7-9, the J call TRBJ2-3; D call uncertain. This CDR3 has 15 amino acids. Trimming shortened V by 3 bases and J by 0 bases, and 10 bases separated the two germline ends. CDR1 SEHNR and CDR2 FQNEAQ come from the germline V gene (reference sequence).

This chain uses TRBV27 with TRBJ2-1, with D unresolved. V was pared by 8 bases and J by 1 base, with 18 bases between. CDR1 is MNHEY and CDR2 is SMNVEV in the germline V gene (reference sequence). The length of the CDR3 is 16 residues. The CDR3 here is CASPPGRPRSYNEQFF. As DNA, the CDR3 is TGTGCCAGCCCCCCCGGCCGACCGAGGTCCTACAATGAGCAGTTCTTC.